This TCR beta chain was profiled in a study of cytomegalovirus exposure and HLA in healthy donors. Concerning this clone itself: Its target is unknown.

PCR was performed using 60 Vbeta and 13 Jbeta primers. Generated by immunoSEQ multiplex PCR, the TCRdb table keeps only in-frame clones and is missing some. The profile shows roughly 190,000 clones, roughly 83% of them singletons. Trimming took off 7 bases at V and 7 bases at J, with 16 bases between the two ends. The germline gives CDR1 MNHEY, CDR2 SMNVEV (reference sequence). The CDR3 is 13 amino acids. Study-level results: Follow-up analysis found HLA locus-dependent TCR association rates, highest for DRB1 and lowest for HLA-C.

J is TRBJ1-2 and V is TRBV27, with a weak D call TRBD1 (5 bases). Sequencing input: PBMCs. The receptor was isolated from a woman between 45 and 60 years old in good health and CMV-seronegative. The CDR3 sequence is CASTPGGSGGYTF. CDR3 sequence (DNA): TGTGCCAGCACGCCCGGGGGTAGCGGTGGCTACACCTTC.